The 9 T cell receptor beta chains below were found in one sample sequenced in a study of T cells in Graves' hyperthyroidism and ophthalmopathy. Amplified TCR beta CDR3 regions came from RNA transcripts. The study used the HTBI primer set for a first-round RT-PCR of the TCR CDR3. TCRdb passed the multiplex PCR reads through MiXCR, listing each CDR3 protein once. Of about 360,000 distinct CDR3 sequences in the sample, 13% were seen once. The sample comprised blood. The receptor set was obtained from a woman between 18 and 29 years old with Graves' hyperthyroidism.

This chain joins TRBV30 and TRBJ1-5, with 7 bases lining up with TRBD1. Unmatched junction bases numbered 4, after V lost 5 bases and J lost 3 bases. The V gene's germline CDR1 is GTSNPN and CDR2 SVGIG (reference sequence). The CDR3 is 13 residues long. The CDR3 is CAWSRGANQPQHF. CDR3 coding DNA: TGTGCCTGGTCCAGGGGGGCCAATCAGCCCCAGCATTTT.

The chain is built from TRBV27 and TRBJ1-1, with unresolved D. CDR3 size: 15 residues. CDR1 is MNHEY, CDR2 SMNVEV, per germline (reference sequence). V lost 4 bases to trimming and J lost 0 bases, with 12 bases between them. CDR3 amino acids: CASSYLTAMNTEAFF. In nucleotides, the CDR3 is TGTGCCAGCAGTTATCTAACGGCTATGAACACTGAAGCTTTCTTT.

This clonotype occurred many times. V and J are TRBV6-1 and TRBJ2-3; TRBD1 or TRBD2 may be the D gene (6 bases each). Looked up from germline, CDR1 is MNHNS and CDR2 is SASEGT. V lost 8 bases, J lost 2 bases, and 14 bases lay in between. CDR3 length equals 14 residues. CDR3: CASAVGGPTDTQYF. The CDR3, as DNA: TGTGCCAGCGCGGTGGGGGGCCCCACAGATACGCAGTATTTT.

The chain couples TRBV25-1 to TRBJ2-5, with a possible D match to TRBD1 (5 bases). The CDR3 extends over 13 amino acids. V lost 5 bases to trimming and J lost 5 bases, with 12 bases between them. CDR1 and CDR2 from the germline V gene are MGHDK and SYGVNS. This chain's CDR3 is CASSMDMFETQYF. The CDR3 DNA follows: TGTGCCAGCAGTATGGACATGTTCGAGACCCAGTACTTC.

This clonotype was recorded at least ten times. This chain's CDR3 is CASSLGERNYEQYF. DNA for the CDR3: TGCGCCAGCAGCTTGGGGGAGCGGAACTACGAGCAGTACTTC. This chain links TRBV5-1 with TRBJ2-7, with D possibly being TRBD2 (5 bases). The germline CDR1 and CDR2 sequences are SGHRS and YFSETQ. The CDR3 length is 14 residues. V lost 0 bases and J 3 bases, leaving 10 bases between the germline ends.

The sample holds many counts of this clonotype. This sequence joins TRBV12-3 or TRBV12-4 and TRBJ2-1; TRBD2 might be the D (5 bases). CDR3 length equals 13 residues. The ends were cut back, 1 base at V and 9 bases at J, with 10 bases in the middle. For the CDR3, the DNA is TGTGCCAGCAGTTTAGATCTGGGGAGTGAGCAGTTCTTC. This codes for CASSLDLGSEQFF.

This clonotype was counted ten times or more. The chain couples TRBV6-2 or TRBV6-3 to TRBJ1-2; 7 bases fit TRBD1. The length of the CDR3 is 12 residues. Unmatched junction bases numbered 4, after V lost 5 bases and J lost 7 bases. Germline V gene data show CDR1 as MNHEY and CDR2 as SVGEGT. The CDR3 here is CASSRDSLGYTF. As DNA, the CDR3 is TGTGCCAGCAGTCGGGACAGCCTTGGCTACACCTTC.

The table lists this clonotype with many counts. This chain links TRBV28 with TRBJ2-3; D is unclear. From germline, CDR1 is MDHEN and CDR2 SYDVKM. The CDR3 has 15 amino acids. V was shortened by 4 bases and J by 2 bases, with 13 bases between the two germline ends. The CDR3 is CASSSPPAHTDTQYF. CDR3 nucleotide sequence: TGTGCCAGCAGTTCCCCCCCTGCCCACACAGATACGCAGTATTTT.

This clonotype was recorded many times. The rearrangement joins TRBV6-2 or TRBV6-3 to TRBJ1-5; D possibly corresponds to TRBD1 (6 bases). The CDR3 length is 16 residues. The V end was cut by 0 bases, the J end by 2 bases, with 11 bases between. The germline V gene encodes CDR1 MNHEY and CDR2 SVGEGT. The CDR3 bases are TGTGCCAGCAGTTACTCGTCAAGGGGGGGCAATCAGCCCCAGCATTTT. Its translation: CASSYSSRGGNQPQHF.